Shown below are 30 T cell receptor beta chains from a single sample sequenced in a study of CD8 T cell repertoires and HIV-1 epitope variants. These TCRs' antigens remain unknown. Some clones are missing from TCRdb's copy, which holds only in-frame ones; the method was immunoSEQ multiplex PCR. The sample carries about 5,300 clones, approximately 65% recorded once. Specimen: cultured CD8+ T cells derived from PBMCs. The receptors were gathered from a male donor with HIV.

This clone occurred a few times. A junction end diverges from the germline sequence, so it may reflect a read error. CDR3 region: CASRLDGPSGAPYEQYF. The CDR3 region has the DNA TGTGCCAGCAGATTAGATGGTCCTAGCGGAGCCCCCTACGAGCAGTACTTC. The chain recombines TRBV7-9 with TRBJ2-7, with 7 bases identical to TRBD2. This CDR3 is 17 amino acids long. Germline V gives CDR1 SEHNR, CDR2 FQNEAQ (reference sequence).

V is TRBV7-6 and J is TRBJ1-1; D remains unclear. Trimming took off 0 bases at V and 1 base at J, with 6 bases between the two ends. CDR1 is SGHVS, CDR2 FNYEAQ, per germline. This CDR3 region has 14 residues. The CDR3 loop reads CASSLARGNTEAFF. The CDR3 DNA is TGTGCCAGCAGCTTAGCTCGGGGGAACACTGAAGCTTTCTTT.

CDR3 sequence (DNA): TGCGCCAGCAGTTCACTCCCGACAGGGGTAGAGACCCAGTACTTC. The encoded protein is CASSSLPTGVETQYF. V is TRBV5-1 and J is TRBJ2-5, with 8 bases aligning to TRBD1. The germline CDR1 and CDR2 sequences are SGHRS and YFSETQ. This CDR3 has 15 residues. The trim removed 5 bases at V and 4 bases at J, leaving 10 bases unmatched.

The chain uses TRBV5-5 and TRBJ2-3; D possibly matches TRBD1 or TRBD2 (5 bases each). The CDR3 has 14 amino acids. Between the trimmed V and J ends, which lost 2 bases and 2 bases, there was a span of 9 bases. Germline CDR1 SGHKS, CDR2 YYEKEE (reference sequence). The CDR3 bases are TGTGCCAGCAGCTTATGGGGACCCACAGATACGCAGTATTTT. It yields the protein CASSLWGPTDTQYF.

The chain links TRBV7-9 to TRBJ2-1; 7 nucleotides agree with TRBD2. Germline trimming cut 2 bases from V and 2 bases from J; bases unmatched to any gene: 15. The germline V gene encodes CDR1 SEHNR and CDR2 FQNEAQ (reference sequence). The CDR3 runs to 19 residues. The CDR3 loop reads CASSLIVGAGTTPYNEQFF. CDR3 coding DNA: TGTGCCAGCAGCTTAATCGTGGGTGCTGGGACTACCCCCTACAATGAGCAGTTCTTC.

This clone turned up a few times. This chain links TRBV5-6 with TRBJ2-7, with D possibly being TRBD1 (5 bases). CDR1 and CDR2 from the germline V gene are SGHDT and YYEEEE. This CDR3 is 14 amino acids long. Trimming left V 0 bases short and J 2 bases short, with 9 bases between. The CDR3 region has the DNA TGTGCCAGCAGCTTGGCAGGGTCCCCCTACGAGCAGTACTTC. It codes for CASSLAGSPYEQYF.

The chain recombines TRBV28 with TRBJ1-5; TRBD1 agrees at 8 bases. Germline assignment: CDR1 MDHEN and CDR2 SYDVKM. J gave up 10 bases and V 6 bases, and 11 bases lay outside the gene matches. The CDR3 covers 14 residues. The CDR3, as DNA: TGTGCCAGCAGCCCACTAGACAGGGGAAAACCCCAGCATTTT. Encoded protein: CASSPLDRGKPQHF.

V gene TRBV7-2 combines with J gene TRBJ2-2; D unresolved. Per germline, CDR1 SGHTA and CDR2 FQGNSA. Between the trimmed V and J ends, which lost 2 bases and 6 bases, there was a span of 13 bases. The length of the CDR3 is 15 residues. CDR3 loop: CASSLTQAGAGELFF. The CDR3 bases are TGTGCCAGCAGCTTAACTCAGGCTGGGGCCGGGGAGCTGTTTTTT. Full variable domain (outside the CDR3, taken from reference TRBV7-2 and TRBJ2-2): GAGVSQSPSNKVTEKGKDVELRCDPISGHTALYWYRQSLGQGLEFLIYFQGNSAPDKSGLPSDRFSAERTGGSVSTLTIQRTQQEDSAVYLCASSLTQAGAGELFFGEGSRLTVL.

The chain joins TRBV27 to TRBJ1-1, with D perhaps TRBD1 (5 bases). Germline V gene lookup returns CDR1 MNHEY and CDR2 SMNVEV (reference sequence). The V gene lost 5 bases and the J gene lost 0 bases, with 13 bases spanning the gap. The CDR3 runs to 15 residues. CDR3 in amino acids: CASSAITGLNTEAFF. The CDR3 DNA follows: TGTGCCAGCAGTGCAATAACAGGTTTGAACACTGAAGCTTTCTTT.

The chain combines TRBV11-2 with TRBJ2-1, with 7 bases identical to TRBD1. The germline V gene has CDR1 SGHAT and CDR2 FQNNGV. The CDR3 covers 15 residues. Losses at the gene ends were 5 bases for V and 0 bases for J; bases not matched to a gene: 4. The chain's CDR3 is CASSPRDSSYNEQFF. CDR3 nucleotide sequence: TGTGCCAGCAGCCCGAGGGACAGCTCCTACAATGAGCAGTTCTTC.

CDR3 bases: TGTGCCAGCAGTCCGCGCTTAGGCACTGAAGCTTTCTTT. It specifies CASSPRLGTEAFF. This chain joins TRBV28 and TRBJ1-1; D is undetermined. Germline values: CDR1 MDHEN, CDR2 SYDVKM. This CDR3 has 13 residues. V was clipped by 5 bases and J by 4 bases, with 11 bases between them.

This rearrangement joins TRBV5-4 to TRBJ1-1, with D unclear. Trimming left V 0 bases short and J 6 bases short, with 12 bases between. Germline V lookup: CDR1 SGHNT, CDR2 YYREEE (reference sequence). This CDR3 has 14 residues. In nucleotides, the CDR3 is TGTGCCAGCAGCTTGGCCGAAGGGATTTCTGAAGCTTTCTTT. This encodes CASSLAEGISEAFF.

The chain recombines TRBV5-6 with TRBJ2-7; 8 bases map to TRBD2. After removal of 0 bases from V and 3 bases from J, the junction contained 11 bases not matched to a gene. The length of the CDR3 is 17 residues. Germline CDR1 reads SGHDT; CDR2 reads YYEEEE. Here the CDR3 DNA reads TGTGCCAGCAGCTTGGATGGCGGCAGCGGGGGCAACTACGAGCAGTACTTC. As protein: CASSLDGGSGGNYEQYF. Full variable domain (remainder filled in from reference TRBV5-6 and TRBJ2-7): DAGVTQSPTHLIKTRGQQVTLRCSPKSGHDTVSWYQQALGQGPQFIFQYYEEEERQRGNFPDRFSGHQFPNYSSELNVNALLLGDSALYLCASSLDGGSGGNYEQYFGPGTRLTVT.

The rearrangement joins TRBV28 to TRBJ2-1; the D call may be TRBD1 or TRBD2 (5 bases each). The V gene lost 7 bases and the J gene lost 4 bases, with 17 bases spanning the gap. The CDR3 is made up of 15 amino acids. The V gene's germline CDR1 is MDHEN and CDR2 SYDVKM. CDR3: CASTGLNRGYNEQFF. CDR3 nucleotide sequence: TGTGCCAGCACGGGGCTGAATAGAGGTTACAATGAGCAGTTCTTC. The whole variable domain, filled in from reference TRBV28 and TRBJ2-1, reads DVKVTQSSRYLVKRTGEKVFLECVQDMDHENMFWYRQDPGLGLRLIYFSYDVKMKEKGDIPEGYSVSREKKERFSLILESASTNQTSMYLCASTGLNRGYNEQFFGPGTRLTVL.

V usage is TRBV6-5 and J usage is TRBJ1-5, with TRBD1 identical over 9 bases. Germline loops: CDR1 MNHEY, CDR2 SVGAGI. Trimming removed 5 bases from V and 6 bases from J; junction bases left unmatched: 5. CDR3 length: 14 amino acids. CDR3 sequence: CASSRGQGSQPQHF. For the CDR3, the DNA is TGTGCCAGCAGTCGAGGACAGGGGAGTCAGCCCCAGCATTTT.

This sequence joins TRBV5-3 and TRBJ1-4; perhaps TRBD1 as D (5 bases). TRBV5-3 is filed as an ORF, its function uncertain. This CDR3 comprises 19 residues. V was pared by 0 bases and J by 4 bases, with 22 bases between. The CDR3 region has the DNA TGTGCCAGAAGCTTGGGACTCCCCATGGGGTCAGGGATTAATGAAAAACTGTTTTTT. Protein: CARSLGLPMGSGINEKLFF.

The chain carries TRBV19 and TRBJ2-6; 9 nucleotides match TRBD1. The CDR3 has 19 residues. From germline, CDR1 is LNHDA and CDR2 SQIVND (reference sequence). V shed 5 bases and J 0 bases; nucleotides not matched to a gene: 11. CDR3 sequence reads: CASSVVTTGGGSGANVLTF. CDR3 bases: TGTGCCAGTAGTGTTGTAACGACAGGGGGTGGCTCTGGGGCCAACGTCCTGACTTTC.

This clone turned up a few times. V usage is TRBV5-6 and J usage is TRBJ2-7, with D perhaps matching TRBD1 (5 bases). V lost 2 bases to trimming and J lost 0 bases, with 15 bases between them. This CDR3 contains 16 residues. Germline CDR1 SGHDT, CDR2 YYEEEE. The CDR3, as DNA: TGTGCCAGCAGCTTTGCCCCTTGGGGCACCTCCTACGAGCAGTACTTC. It is translated as CASSFAPWGTSYEQYF.

The J gene is TRBJ2-7, the V gene TRBV28; 8 positions agree with TRBD1. Per the germline V gene, CDR1 is MDHEN and CDR2 is SYDVKM. CDR3 length: 14 residues. Trimming cost V 4 bases and J 1 base; bases outside gene matches: 3. The CDR3 DNA reads TGTGCCAGCAGTTACAGGGGGATTTCCTACGAGCAGTACTTC. It is translated as CASSYRGISYEQYF.

The V call is TRBV27, the J call TRBJ2-7; no reliable D call. The ends were cut back, 8 bases at V and 4 bases at J, with 9 bases in the middle. CDR1 and CDR2 (germline): MNHEY, SMNVEV (reference sequence). This CDR3 has 11 amino acids. CDR3 DNA sequence: TGTGCCAGCGGCAATGGATACGAGCAGTACTTC. Its translation: CASGNGYEQYF.

J is TRBJ2-1 and V is TRBV4-3; TRBD2 matches at 10 bases. The V gene end was trimmed by 0 bases and the J gene end by 0 bases; junction bases not matched to a gene: 8. Germline CDR1 is LGHNA and CDR2 is YSLEER. The CDR3 loop spans 19 amino acids. The CDR3 protein is CASSQDLAGGSSSYNEQFF. The DNA of the CDR3 is TGCGCCAGCAGCCAAGATTTAGCGGGGGGCAGTAGCTCCTACAATGAGCAGTTCTTC.

In its sample, this clone was seen a few times. This CDR3 is CASSQDDRGDYGYTF. CDR3 DNA: TGTGCCAGCAGCCAAGATGACAGGGGGGACTATGGCTACACCTTC. This chain connects TRBV4-2 to TRBJ1-2; 9 positions match TRBD1. There are 15 residues in the CDR3. V shed 0 bases, J shed 3 bases, and the junction held 2 bases outside the gene matches. Germline CDR1 LGHNA, CDR2 YNFKEQ.

Concerning this clone itself: Other nucleotide sequences in the sample specify the same CDR3. The genes are TRBV7-2 and TRBJ2-1, with D maybe TRBD2 (6 bases). This CDR3 region has 13 residues. Germline V lookup: CDR1 SGHTA, CDR2 FQGNSA. Trimming left V 1 base short and J 7 bases short, with 8 bases between. CDR3 DNA: TGTGCCAGCAGCTTAGGCGGGGAAAATGAGCAGTTCTTC. This translates into CASSLGGENEQFF.

The V and J genes are TRBV19 and TRBJ2-1; 11 bases agree with TRBD1. The V gene's germline CDR1 is LNHDA and CDR2 SQIVND (reference sequence). The CDR3 is 15 amino acids. The trim removed 2 bases at V and 6 bases at J, leaving 3 bases unmatched. CDR3 loop: CASSITGTGGNEQFF. In DNA form, the CDR3 reads TGTGCCAGTAGTATAACCGGGACAGGGGGCAATGAGCAGTTCTTC.

The chain is built from TRBV2 and TRBJ2-1; 10 bases agree with TRBD2. Germline CDR1 is SNHLY and CDR2 is FYNNEI. This CDR3 is 16 amino acids long. V shed 8 bases and J 10 bases; nucleotides not matched to a gene: 17. The CDR3 loop is CASPYLSSGGGREQFF. CDR3 nucleotide sequence: TGTGCCAGCCCTTACCTCTCTAGCGGGGGAGGTCGGGAGCAGTTCTTC.

The rearrangement uses TRBV19 and TRBJ1-4; D remains unclear. V was cut by 3 bases and J by 6 bases, with 11 bases left in between. This CDR3 is built from 14 residues. Germline V gene lookup returns CDR1 LNHDA and CDR2 SQIVND (reference sequence). The CDR3 DNA reads TGTGCCAGTAGTATTCCGGGAAACGATGAAAAACTGTTTTTT. It codes for CASSIPGNDEKLFF.

J is TRBJ2-3 and V is TRBV7-6; 9 bases fit TRBD2. Germline V gives CDR1 SGHVS, CDR2 FNYEAQ. This CDR3 has 18 residues. The ends lost 0 bases at V and 0 bases at J; junction bases unmatched: 7. CDR3 in amino acids: CASSLARASGTSTDTQYF. As DNA, the CDR3 is TGTGCCAGCAGCTTAGCGCGGGCTAGCGGGACGAGCACAGATACGCAGTATTTT.

The CDR3 sequence: CASKVPGFYEQYF. CDR3 DNA: TGTGCCAGCAAGGTACCAGGGTTCTACGAGCAGTACTTC. The chain combines TRBV2 with TRBJ2-7; a weak D match, TRBD1 (5 bases). The CDR3 runs to 13 residues. Germline V gives CDR1 SNHLY, CDR2 FYNNEI. Trimming took off 7 bases at V and 3 bases at J, with 13 bases between the two ends.

This chain links TRBV10-2 with TRBJ2-1; D may be TRBD1 (6 bases). The CDR3 is made up of 14 amino acids. The V gene lost 3 bases and the J gene lost 8 bases, with 14 bases spanning the gap. Per germline, CDR1 WSHSY and CDR2 SAAADI. This chain's CDR3 is CASSEGRGRDEQFF. CDR3 in DNA: TGCGCCAGCAGTGAAGGCAGGGGTAGAGATGAGCAGTTCTTC.

The CDR3 spells CASSPLGGYTF. The DNA of the CDR3 is TGTGCCAGCAGTCCTTTGGGTGGCTACACCTTC. The V call is TRBV28, the J call TRBJ1-2; no definite D call. From germline, CDR1 is MDHEN and CDR2 SYDVKM. The CDR3 is made up of 11 amino acids. V lost 5 bases, J lost 7 bases, and 8 bases lay in between.